The 22 T cell receptor beta chains reported below all come from one sample, sequenced in a study of cytomegalovirus exposure and HLA in healthy donors. Sequencing was performed with immunoSEQ multiplex PCR; in TCRdb, only in-frame clones are kept and a portion is missing. Here the sample spans approximately 97,000 clones, approximately 93% being singletons. Sequenced: PBMCs. The receptors come from a woman in her 30s in good health and CMV-seropositive.

The CDR3, as DNA: TGTGCCAGCAGCTCCTGGGGGGGCACAGATACGCAGTATTTT. Residues: CASSSWGGTDTQYF. The chain employs TRBV7-9 and TRBJ2-3, with D possibly TRBD2 on 6 matching bases. Trimming took off 4 bases at V and 1 base at J, with 9 bases between the two ends. This CDR3 is 14 amino acids long. Germline V CDR1 and CDR2: SEHNR, FQNEAQ (reference sequence).

This chain connects TRBV4-3 to TRBJ2-5; TRBD2 aligns across 8 bases. The DNA matches TRBJ2-7 better at its end, which makes the J call doubtful. Germline CDR1 is LGHNA and CDR2 is YSLEER. This CDR3 is 14 amino acids long. CDR3 coding DNA: TGCGCCAGCAGCCCGGGACTAGAGGGATACGAGCAGTACTTC. It is translated as CASSPGLEGYEQYF.

This clone was counted only a few times. The rearrangement links TRBV5-4 to TRBJ2-3, with D perhaps TRBD1 (5 bases). This CDR3 is 16 amino acids long. V was trimmed by 3 bases and J by 4 bases, leaving 18 bases between them. Germline-derived CDR1 and CDR2 are SGHNT and YYREEE (reference sequence). The CDR3 protein is CASSSIETDIADTQYF. In nucleotides, the CDR3 is TGTGCCAGCAGCTCCATAGAGACAGATATTGCAGATACGCAGTATTTT.

This chain joins TRBV7-2 and TRBJ2-7, with a tentative D call TRBD2 (6 bases). Germline CDR1 SGHTA, CDR2 FQGNSA. The V end lost 3 bases, the J end lost 2 bases, and 11 bases lay between the germline ends. CDR3 length equals 14 residues. CDR3 protein: CASSLSGPPYEQYF. The CDR3 DNA reads TGTGCCAGCAGCTTGAGCGGGCCCCCCTACGAGCAGTACTTC.

The chain carries TRBV5-1 and TRBJ1-1, with a tentative D call TRBD1 (5 bases). Germline CDR1 is SGHRS and CDR2 is YFSETQ. The CDR3 has 16 amino acids. V lost 2 bases and J lost 4, with 18 bases in between. The CDR3 DNA reads as TGCGCCAGCAGCTTAGAAATCGGGGGAGAAGGCACTGAAGCTTTCTTT. Translated, it gives CASSLEIGGEGTEAFF.

This clone has more than one count but fewer than ten. The V and J genes are TRBV12-5 and TRBJ2-1, with a possible D match to TRBD2 (5 bases). This CDR3 comprises 14 residues. Trimming removed 2 bases from V and 7 bases from J, with 12 bases in between. Germline CDR1 LGHNT, CDR2 FRNRAP. The CDR3 loop is CASGLTGGSNEQFF. CDR3 nucleotide sequence: TGTGCTAGTGGTTTGACCGGAGGTAGTAATGAGCAGTTCTTC. Full variable domain (missing parts from reference TRBV12-5 and TRBJ2-1): DARVTQTPRHKVTEMGQEVTMRCQPILGHNTVFWYRQTMMQGLELLAYFRNRAPLDDSGMPKDRFSAEMPDATLATLKIQPSEPRDSAVYFCASGLTGGSNEQFFGPGTRLTVL.

The chain couples TRBV6-5 to TRBJ1-1; TRBD1 matches 8 bases. The germline gives CDR1 MNHEY, CDR2 SVGAGI. The CDR3 runs to 13 residues. The V gene end was trimmed by 4 bases and the J gene end by 11 bases; junction bases not matched to a gene: 9. For the CDR3, the DNA is TGTGCCAGCAGTTTATGGACAGGGCTGTTCGCTTTCTTT. It codes for CASSLWTGLFAFF.

The chain employs TRBV28 and TRBJ1-2, with D possibly TRBD1 on 5 matching bases. Germline CDR1 reads MDHEN; CDR2 reads SYDVKM. Trimming removed 3 bases at V and 2 bases at J, with 7 bases between. The CDR3 is 13 amino acids. CDR3 protein: CASSFGGNYGYTF. DNA of the CDR3: TGTGCCAGCAGTTTCGGGGGAAACTATGGCTACACCTTC.

The V call is TRBV5-6, the J call TRBJ1-1, with TRBD1 matching over 10 bases. Germline V gene lookup returns CDR1 SGHDT and CDR2 YYEEEE. V shed 7 bases, J shed 6 bases, and the junction held 9 bases outside the gene matches. This CDR3 has 14 residues. The CDR3 sequence: CASGRDRGSSEAFF. DNA of the CDR3: TGTGCCAGCGGCCGGGACAGGGGTTCTTCTGAAGCTTTCTTT.

The chain uses TRBV28 and TRBJ1-4; D gene ambiguous. CDR3 length equals 15 residues. Trimming shortened V by 5 bases and J by 0 bases, and 10 bases separated the two germline ends. Germline values: CDR1 MDHEN, CDR2 SYDVKM. The CDR3 region is CASSPYRATNEKLFF. CDR3 sequence (DNA): TGTGCCAGCAGTCCATACAGAGCAACTAATGAAAAACTGTTTTTT.

The chain combines TRBV18 with TRBJ1-2; no definite D call. The CDR3 has 13 amino acids. Trimming removed 1 base at V and 3 bases at J, with 6 bases between. Germline CDR1 is KGHSH and CDR2 is LQKENI. DNA of the CDR3: TGTGCCAGCTCACCACAGCCTGACTATGGCTACACCTTC. This codes for CASSPQPDYGYTF.

The chain is built from TRBV7-2 and TRBJ2-1; 8 nucleotides agree with TRBD2. After removal of 1 base from V and 8 bases from J, the junction contained 7 bases not matched to a gene. The CDR3 runs to 15 residues. Germline CDR1 reads SGHTA; CDR2 reads FQGNSA. CDR3 protein: CASSLVAGFRDEQFF. The CDR3 nucleotides read TGTGCCAGCAGCTTAGTAGCGGGATTTCGGGATGAGCAGTTCTTC.

The chain couples TRBV28 to TRBJ2-7; 7 positions agree with TRBD1. The V gene end was trimmed by 5 bases and the J gene end by 4 bases; junction bases not matched to a gene: 11. The CDR3 extends over 15 amino acids. The germline V gene has CDR1 MDHEN and CDR2 SYDVKM. The CDR3 loop reads CASSQRTGALYEQYF. For the CDR3, the DNA is TGTGCCAGCAGTCAGAGGACAGGAGCTTTATACGAGCAGTACTTC.

Comment on this clone: A much larger clone differs from this one at a single base, so this may be a read error. The rearrangement uses TRBV28 and TRBJ2-7, with 10 bases aligning to TRBD2. The germline V gene has CDR1 MDHEN and CDR2 SYDVKM. J lost 3 bases, V lost 6 bases, and 5 bases had no gene match. The CDR3 has 14 amino acids. Here the CDR3 DNA reads TGTGCCAGCAGCCGACTAGCGGGCCTCTACGAGCAGTACTTC. This encodes CASSRLAGLYEQYF. Based on the CDR3 plus reference TRBV28 and TRBJ2-7, the full variable domain is DVKVTQSSRYLVKRTGEKVFLECVQDMDHENMFWYRQDPGLGLRLIYFSYDVKMKEKGDIPEGYSVSREKKERFSLILESASTNQTSMYLCASSRLAGLYEQYFGPGTRLTVT.

This chain joins TRBV19 and TRBJ1-2; D not resolved. Germline CDR1 reads LNHDA; CDR2 reads SQIVND (reference sequence). This CDR3 contains 16 residues. V was pared by 3 bases and J by 0 bases, with 14 bases between. CDR3 bases: TGTGCCAGTAGTATTATGGCGGCCTCCTCTAACTATGGCTACACCTTC. Translated, it gives CASSIMAASSNYGYTF.

The count of this clone is one. V usage is TRBV6-5 and J usage is TRBJ2-1, with 7 bases aligning to TRBD2. This CDR3 is 13 amino acids long. In germline, CDR1 is MNHEY, CDR2 SVGAGI. V lost 6 bases and J lost 9; bases outside the gene matches: 8. The CDR3 reads CASRRQRGGEQFF. CDR3 nucleotides: TGTGCCAGCAGACGACAGCGGGGTGGTGAGCAGTTCTTC.

This chain joins TRBV5-1 and TRBJ1-1, with a weak D call TRBD1 (6 bases). Germline CDR1 SGHRS, CDR2 YFSETQ. The CDR3 runs to 16 residues. The V gene lost 3 bases and the J gene lost 3 bases, with 18 bases spanning the gap. The CDR3 is CASSYRTVGGHTEAFF. For the CDR3, the DNA is TGCGCCAGCAGCTACCGGACTGTCGGGGGGCACACTGAAGCTTTCTTT.

The chain combines TRBV6-5 with TRBJ1-2, with TRBD1 matching over 8 bases. Germline V gene sequence: CDR1 MNHEY, CDR2 SVGAGI. The V gene end was trimmed by 5 bases and the J gene end by 7 bases; junction bases not matched to a gene: 9. CDR3 size: 14 residues. The CDR3 spells CASSPGGPLSGYTF. As DNA, the CDR3 is TGTGCCAGCAGTCCAGGGGGCCCCCTGTCTGGCTACACCTTC.

CDR3 DNA sequence: TGTGCCAGCAGCCGGGACAGGGAGGAATTCAATCAGCCCCAGCATTTT. Protein: CASSRDREEFNQPQHF. The rearrangement joins TRBV2 to TRBJ1-5, with TRBD1 matching 9 bases. Per the germline V gene, CDR1 is SNHLY and CDR2 is FYNNEI. There are 16 residues in the CDR3. V was pared by 6 bases and J by 3 bases, with 9 bases of the junction left unmatched.

This clone was seen more than once but under ten times. This chain uses TRBV13 with TRBJ1-3; 10 bases agree with TRBD1. Germline V gives CDR1 PRHDT, CDR2 FYEKMQ (reference sequence). The CDR3 length is 17 residues. The V and J ends lost 5 bases and 5 bases, in that order; junction bases with no gene match: 12. CDR3 nucleotides: TGTGCCAGCAGCCCAACCTCCGGGACAGGGGCTCGAAACACCATATATTTT. This translates into CASSPTSGTGARNTIYF.

The table lists this clone with a few counts. This chain uses TRBV4-1 with TRBJ2-2; 7 nucleotides line up with TRBD2. The CDR3 extends over 16 amino acids. CDR1 and CDR2 from the germline V gene are MGHRA and YSYEKL. V trimming: 1 base; J trimming: 5 bases; junction bases outside the gene matches: 7. Here the CDR3 DNA reads TGCGCCAGCAGCCAAGTGGGAGGGAGTCTTACCGGGGAGCTGTTTTTT. The encoded protein is CASSQVGGSLTGELFF.

The rearrangement joins TRBV6-6 to TRBJ2-4; TRBD2 is a possible D gene (6 bases). Germline V gene lookup returns CDR1 MNHNY and CDR2 SVGAGI (reference sequence). The V end was cut by 5 bases, the J end by 1 base, with 12 bases between. This CDR3 has 15 amino acids. The CDR3 region is CASSPASGAKNIQYF. CDR3 DNA: TGTGCCAGCAGTCCGGCGAGCGGGGCCAAAAACATTCAGTACTTC.